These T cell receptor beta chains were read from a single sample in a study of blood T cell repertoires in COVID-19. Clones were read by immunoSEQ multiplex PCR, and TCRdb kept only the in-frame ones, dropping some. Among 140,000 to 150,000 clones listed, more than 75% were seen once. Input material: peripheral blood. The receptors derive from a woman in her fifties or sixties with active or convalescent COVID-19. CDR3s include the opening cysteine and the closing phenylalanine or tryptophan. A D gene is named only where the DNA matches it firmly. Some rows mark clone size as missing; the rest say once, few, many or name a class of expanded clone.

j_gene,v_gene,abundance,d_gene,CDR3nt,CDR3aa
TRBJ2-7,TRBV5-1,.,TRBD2,TGCGCCAGCAGTCCCGGGACTACAACTTACTACGAGCAGTACTTC,CASSPGTTTYYEQYF
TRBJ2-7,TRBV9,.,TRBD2,TGTGCCAGCAGCGTAGGCGGGACTAGCATATTCTACGAGCAGTACTTC,CASSVGGTSIFYEQYF
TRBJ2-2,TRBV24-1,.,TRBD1,TGTGCCACCAGTGATCCCTGGGACAGACTGAACACCGGGGAGCTGTTTTTT,CATSDPWDRLNTGELFF
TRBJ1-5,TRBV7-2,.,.,TGTGCCAGCAGCTTAGTAGATGGTAGCAATCAGCCCCAGCATTTT,CASSLVDGSNQPQHF
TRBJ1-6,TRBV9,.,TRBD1,TGTGCCAGCAGCGTTTCGGGACAGGGATATAATTCACCCCTCCACTTT,CASSVSGQGYNSPLHF
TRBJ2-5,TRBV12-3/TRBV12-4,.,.,TGTGCCAGCAGTTCAGGGTTTGAGACCCAGTACTTC,CASSSGFETQYF
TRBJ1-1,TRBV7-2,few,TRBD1,TGTGCCAGCAGCTTTCCTTTACCTGATTTCGGGACAGAGAACACTGAAGCTTTCTTT,CASSFPLPDFGTENTEAFF
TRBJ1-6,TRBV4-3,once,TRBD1,TGCGCCAGCAGCAACAGGGGTTTTCGGTCGTCCTATAATTCACCCCTCCACTTT,CASSNRGFRSSYNSPLHF
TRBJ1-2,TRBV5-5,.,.,TGTGCCAGCAGCTTTACAACTGGGAGGAATGGCTACACCTTC,CASSFTTGRNGYTF
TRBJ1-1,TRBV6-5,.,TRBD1,TGTGCCAGCGAGACAGGGGTAGTCCGGAACACTGAAGCTTTCTTT,CASETGVVRNTEAFF
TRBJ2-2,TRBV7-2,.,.,TGTGCCAGCAGCTTAGTAGCGGCCTTGGGGTCCGGGGAGCTGTTTTTT,CASSLVAALGSGELFF
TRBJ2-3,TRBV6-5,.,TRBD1,TGTGCCAGCAGTTCTCGGCAGGGGGCCACAGATACGCAGTATTTT,CASSSRQGATDTQYF
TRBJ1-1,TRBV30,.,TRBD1,TGTGCCTGGAGTGTGCGGACAGGGTATAATGAAGCTTTCTTT,CAWSVRTGYNEAFF
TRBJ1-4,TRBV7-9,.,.,TGTGCCAGCAGCTTCCGGGAGTCGGAAAAACTGTTTTTT,CASSFRESEKLFF
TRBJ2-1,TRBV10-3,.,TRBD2,TGTGCCATCAGTGACTCGGGAGGCTCCTACAATGAGCAGTTCTTC,CAISDSGGSYNEQFF
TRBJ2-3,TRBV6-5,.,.,TGTGCCCTCCGGACACCGACAGATACGCAGTATTTT,CALRTPTDTQYF
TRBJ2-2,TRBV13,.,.,TGTGCCAGCAGCACACTAGCCGGGACAGTCGCGAACACCGGGGAGCTGTTTTTT,CASSTLAGTVANTGELFF
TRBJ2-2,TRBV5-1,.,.,TGCGCCAGCAGCTTGAGGTCAAACGGGGGGGAGCTGTTTTTT,CASSLRSNGGELFF
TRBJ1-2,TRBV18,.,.,TGTGCCAGCTCACCCAACAGCCGGGACCCGGCGAGCGGGGATGACGGCTACACCTTC,CASSPNSRDPASGDDGYTF
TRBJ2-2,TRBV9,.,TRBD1,TGTGCCAGCAGCGTAGAAGGCGGTTTTAGACAGGGGGCCGGACGGGAGCTGTTTTTT,CASSVEGGFRQGAGRELFF
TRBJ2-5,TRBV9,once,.,TGTGCCAGCAGCGCTAAAACGGAGACCCAGTACTTC,CASSAKTETQYF
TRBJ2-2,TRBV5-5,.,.,TGTGCCAGCAGCCCGGCGGGCGGGATTGAGCTCGGGGAGCTGTTTTTT,CASSPAGGIELGELFF
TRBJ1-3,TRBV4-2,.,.,TGTGCCAGCAGCGACTCAGGGCCCTCTGGAAACACCATATATTTT,CASSDSGPSGNTIYF
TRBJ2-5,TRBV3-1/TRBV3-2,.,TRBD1,TGTGCCAGCAGCCAGGGAGGACAGGGGCCCCAAGAGACCCAGTACTTC,CASSQGGQGPQETQYF
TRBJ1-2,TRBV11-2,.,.,TGTGCCAGCAGCTACACCCGGGGAGGCTACACCTTC,CASSYTRGGYTF
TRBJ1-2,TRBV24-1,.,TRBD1,TGTGCCACCAGTGAAGGGACAGGGACCATCGATGGCTACACCTTC,CATSEGTGTIDGYTF
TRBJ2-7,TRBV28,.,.,TGTGCCAGCAGGCAGCGGATTTACGAGCAGTACTTC,CASRQRIYEQYF
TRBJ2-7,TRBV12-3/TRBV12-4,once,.,TGTGCCAGCACGCAGGGTACCTACGAGCAGTACTTC,CASTQGTYEQYF
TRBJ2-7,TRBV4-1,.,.,TGCGCCAGCAGCCAAGATCCGTCAGGGGAGACCTACGAGCAGTACTTC,CASSQDPSGETYEQYF
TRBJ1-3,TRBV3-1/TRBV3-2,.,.,TGTGCCAGCAGCCTATTCGACATTCCTGGAAACACCATATATTTT,CASSLFDIPGNTIYF
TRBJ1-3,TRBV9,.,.,TGTGCCAGCAGCCCGAGCGGGCAGGTCTATGGAAACACCATATATTTT,CASSPSGQVYGNTIYF
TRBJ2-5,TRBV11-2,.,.,TGTGCCAGCAGCTTAGTAGCGATCCAAGAGACCCAGTACTTC,CASSLVAIQETQYF
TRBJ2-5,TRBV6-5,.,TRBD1,TGTGCCAGCAGTCTCGGGACAGGGGGCGCTCAGACCCAGTACTTC,CASSLGTGGAQTQYF
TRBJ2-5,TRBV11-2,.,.,TGTGCCACCACAGGGTCTCAAGAGACCCAGTACTTC,CATTGSQETQYF
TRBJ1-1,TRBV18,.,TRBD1,TGTGCCAGCTCTGGGGACAGGGGCACTGAAGCTTTCTTT,CASSGDRGTEAFF
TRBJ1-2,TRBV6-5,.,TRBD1,TGTGCCAGCAGTTTACAGGGGGGGTTTGGCTACACCTTC,CASSLQGGFGYTF
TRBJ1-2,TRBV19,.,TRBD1,TGTGCCAGTAGACAGGGGGCCAAGAGCTACACCTTC,CASRQGAKSYTF
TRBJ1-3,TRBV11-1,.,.,TGTGCCAGCAGCAAATACGGACAGAACTCTGGAAACACCATATATTTT,CASSKYGQNSGNTIYF
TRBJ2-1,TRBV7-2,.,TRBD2,TGTGCCAGCAGCTTAGGGCCAGCGGGGGAGCTCTACAATGAGCAGTTCTTC,CASSLGPAGELYNEQFF
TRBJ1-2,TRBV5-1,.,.,TGCGCCAGCAGCTTGGTTCCAGGGAACACTAACTATGGCTACACCTTC,CASSLVPGNTNYGYTF
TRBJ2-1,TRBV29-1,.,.,TGCAGCGTTGATGAGGGTTTGAATGAGCAGTTCTTC,CSVDEGLNEQFF
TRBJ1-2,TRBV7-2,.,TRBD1,TGTGCCAGCAGTCGCCCGGGACAGGGGACGGGCTACACCTTC,CASSRPGQGTGYTF
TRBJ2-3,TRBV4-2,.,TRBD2,TGTGCCAGCAGCCAAGTTGGCCAGCGGGGAGCGGGAGATACGCAGTATTTT,CASSQVGQRGAGDTQYF
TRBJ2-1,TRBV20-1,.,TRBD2,TGCAGTGCTAGTAGCGGGAGGGCCACAAATGAGCAGTTCTTC,CSASSGRATNEQFF
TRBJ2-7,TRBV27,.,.,TGTGCCAGCAGTGAAAGGGAGAGCTACTACGAGCAGTACTTC,CASSERESYYEQYF
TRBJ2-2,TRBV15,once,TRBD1,TGTGCCACCAGGCGGGGACAGGGGCATACCGGGGAGCTGTTTTTT,CATRRGQGHTGELFF
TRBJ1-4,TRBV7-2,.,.,TGTGCCAGCAGTTTAGGCGAGAGAGAAAAACTGTTTTTT,CASSLGEREKLFF